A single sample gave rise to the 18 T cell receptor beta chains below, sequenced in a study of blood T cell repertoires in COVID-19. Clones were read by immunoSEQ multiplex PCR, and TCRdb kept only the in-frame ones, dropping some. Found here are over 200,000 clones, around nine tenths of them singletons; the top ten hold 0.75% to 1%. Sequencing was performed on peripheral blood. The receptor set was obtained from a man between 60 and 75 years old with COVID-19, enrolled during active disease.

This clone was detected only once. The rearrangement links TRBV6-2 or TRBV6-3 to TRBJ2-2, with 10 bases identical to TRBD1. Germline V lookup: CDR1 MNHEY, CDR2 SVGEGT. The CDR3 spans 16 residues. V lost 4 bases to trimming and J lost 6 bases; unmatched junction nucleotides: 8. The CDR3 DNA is TGTGCCAGCAGTTCCTTCCCCGGGACAGGGGCCGGGGAGCTGTTTTTT. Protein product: CASSSFPGTGAGELFF.

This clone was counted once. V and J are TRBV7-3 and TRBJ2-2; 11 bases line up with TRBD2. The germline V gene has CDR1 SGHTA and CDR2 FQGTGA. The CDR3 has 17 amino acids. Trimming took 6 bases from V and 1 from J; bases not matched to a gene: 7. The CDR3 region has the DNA TGTGCCAGCAGTCCGGAGGGACTAGCGGTGAACACCGGGGAGCTGTTTTTT. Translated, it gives CASSPEGLAVNTGELFF.

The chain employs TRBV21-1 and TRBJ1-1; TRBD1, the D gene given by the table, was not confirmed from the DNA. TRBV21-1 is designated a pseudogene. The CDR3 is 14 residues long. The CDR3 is CASSNGVRGTEAFF. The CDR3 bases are TGTGCCAGCAGCAATGGGGTCAGGGGCACTGAAGCTTTCTTT.

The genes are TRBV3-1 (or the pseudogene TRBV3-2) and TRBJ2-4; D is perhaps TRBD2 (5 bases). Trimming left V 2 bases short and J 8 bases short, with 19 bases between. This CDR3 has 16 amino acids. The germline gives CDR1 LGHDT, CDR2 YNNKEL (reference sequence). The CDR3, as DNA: TGTGCCAGCAGCCAAAGGCGAGAGGGCGCCTACGACATTCAGTACTTC. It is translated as CASSQRREGAYDIQYF.

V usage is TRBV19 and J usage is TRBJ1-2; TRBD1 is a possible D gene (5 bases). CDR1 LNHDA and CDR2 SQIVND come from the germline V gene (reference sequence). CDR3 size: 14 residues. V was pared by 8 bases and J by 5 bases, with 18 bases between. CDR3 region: CASSRTPGTYGYTF. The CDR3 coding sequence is TGTGCCAGTTCTCGAACTCCAGGGACTTATGGCTACACCTTC.

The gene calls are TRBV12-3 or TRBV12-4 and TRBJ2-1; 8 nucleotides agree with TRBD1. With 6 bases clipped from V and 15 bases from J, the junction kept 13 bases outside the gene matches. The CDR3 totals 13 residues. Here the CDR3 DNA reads TGTGCCAGCAGGCCTGGACAGGGAGGTTTTATGTTCTTC. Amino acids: CASRPGQGGFMFF.

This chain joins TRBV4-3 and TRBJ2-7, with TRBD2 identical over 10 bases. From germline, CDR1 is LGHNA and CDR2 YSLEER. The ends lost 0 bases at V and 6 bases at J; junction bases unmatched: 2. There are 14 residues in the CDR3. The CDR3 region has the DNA TGCGCCAGCAGCCAAGATAGCGGGGGGCCCGAGCAGTACTTC. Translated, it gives CASSQDSGGPEQYF.

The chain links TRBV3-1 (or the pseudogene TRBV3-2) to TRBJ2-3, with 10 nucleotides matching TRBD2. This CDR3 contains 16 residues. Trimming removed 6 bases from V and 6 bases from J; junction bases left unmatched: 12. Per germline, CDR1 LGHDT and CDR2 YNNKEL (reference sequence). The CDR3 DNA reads TGTGCCAGCAGTGCCCCAGGGACTAGCGTGCCTGATACGCAGTATTTT. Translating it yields CASSAPGTSVPDTQYF.

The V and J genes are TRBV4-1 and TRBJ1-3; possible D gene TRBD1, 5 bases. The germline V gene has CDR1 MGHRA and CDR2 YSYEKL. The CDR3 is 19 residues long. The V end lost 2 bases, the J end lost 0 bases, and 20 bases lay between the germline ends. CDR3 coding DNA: TGCGCCAGCAGCCAAACCTACGGGGGGACTCTTAGCTCTGGAAACACCATATATTTT. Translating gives CASSQTYGGTLSSGNTIYF.

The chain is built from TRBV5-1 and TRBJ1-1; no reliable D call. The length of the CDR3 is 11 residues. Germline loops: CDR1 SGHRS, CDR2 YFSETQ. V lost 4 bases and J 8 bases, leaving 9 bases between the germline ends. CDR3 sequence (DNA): TGCGCCAGCAGCGCGGAACGAGAAGCTTTCTTT. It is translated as CASSAEREAFF. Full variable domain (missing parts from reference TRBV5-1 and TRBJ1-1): KAGVTQTPRYLIKTRGQQVTLSCSPISGHRSVSWYQQTPGQGLQFLFEYFSETQRNKGNFPGRFSGRQFSNSRSEMNVSTLELGDSALYLCASSAEREAFFGQGTRLTVV.

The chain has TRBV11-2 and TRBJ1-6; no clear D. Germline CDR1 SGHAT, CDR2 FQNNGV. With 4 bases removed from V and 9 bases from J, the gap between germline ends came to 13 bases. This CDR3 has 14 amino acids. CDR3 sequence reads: CASSSSATLSPLHF. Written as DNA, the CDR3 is TGTGCCAGCAGCTCAAGTGCTACTCTTTCACCCCTCCACTTT. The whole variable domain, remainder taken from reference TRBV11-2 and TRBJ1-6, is EAGVAQSPRYKIIEKRQSVAFWCNPISGHATLYWYQQILGQGPKLLIQFQNNGVVDDSQLPKDRFSAERLKGVDSTLKIQPAKLEDSAVYLCASSSSATLSPLHFGNGTRLTVT.

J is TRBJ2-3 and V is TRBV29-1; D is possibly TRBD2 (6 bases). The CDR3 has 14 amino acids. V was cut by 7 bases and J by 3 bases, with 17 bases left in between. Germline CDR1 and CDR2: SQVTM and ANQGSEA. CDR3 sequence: CSGTGTPRTDTQYF. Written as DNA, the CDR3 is TGCAGCGGGACCGGGACTCCTCGGACAGATACGCAGTATTTT.

CDR3 region: CASSPIGTGGVYEQYF. The CDR3 bases are TGTGCCAGCAGCCCTATCGGGACAGGCGGGGTCTACGAGCAGTACTTC. The chain recombines TRBV28 with TRBJ2-7; 8 nucleotides line up with TRBD1. The V and J ends lost 6 bases and 3 bases, in that order; junction bases with no gene match: 13. The germline CDR1 and CDR2 sequences are MDHEN and SYDVKM. This CDR3 region has 16 residues.

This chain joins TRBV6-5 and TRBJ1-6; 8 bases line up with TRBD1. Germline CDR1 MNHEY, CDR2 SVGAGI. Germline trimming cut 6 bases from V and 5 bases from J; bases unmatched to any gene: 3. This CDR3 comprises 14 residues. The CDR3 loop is CASSYRGNNSPLHF. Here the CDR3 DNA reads TGTGCCAGCAGCTACAGGGGGAATAATTCACCCCTCCACTTT.

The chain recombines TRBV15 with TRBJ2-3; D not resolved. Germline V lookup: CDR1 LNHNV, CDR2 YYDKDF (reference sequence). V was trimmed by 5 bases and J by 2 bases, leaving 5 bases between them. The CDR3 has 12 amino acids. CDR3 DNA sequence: TGTGCCACCAGCCTCTCCACAGATACGCAGTATTTT. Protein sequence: CATSLSTDTQYF.

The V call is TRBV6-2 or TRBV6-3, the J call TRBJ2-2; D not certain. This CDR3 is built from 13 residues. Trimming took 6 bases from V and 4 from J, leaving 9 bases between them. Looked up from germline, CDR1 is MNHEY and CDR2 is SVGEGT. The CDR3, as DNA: TGTGCCAGCAGCAACAGCCTCACCGGGGAGCTGTTTTTT. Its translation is CASSNSLTGELFF.

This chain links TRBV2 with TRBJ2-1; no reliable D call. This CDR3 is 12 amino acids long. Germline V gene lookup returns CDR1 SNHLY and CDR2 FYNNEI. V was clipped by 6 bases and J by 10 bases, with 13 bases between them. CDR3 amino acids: CASRENDSEQFF. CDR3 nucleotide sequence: TGTGCCAGCAGGGAAAATGACTCCGAGCAGTTCTTC.

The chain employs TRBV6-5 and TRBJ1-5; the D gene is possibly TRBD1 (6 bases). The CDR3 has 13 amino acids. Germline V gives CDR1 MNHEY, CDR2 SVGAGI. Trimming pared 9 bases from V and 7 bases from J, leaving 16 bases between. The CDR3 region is CASIGGRGQPQHF. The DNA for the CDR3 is TGTGCCAGTATCGGGGGGCGCGGGCAGCCCCAGCATTTT.